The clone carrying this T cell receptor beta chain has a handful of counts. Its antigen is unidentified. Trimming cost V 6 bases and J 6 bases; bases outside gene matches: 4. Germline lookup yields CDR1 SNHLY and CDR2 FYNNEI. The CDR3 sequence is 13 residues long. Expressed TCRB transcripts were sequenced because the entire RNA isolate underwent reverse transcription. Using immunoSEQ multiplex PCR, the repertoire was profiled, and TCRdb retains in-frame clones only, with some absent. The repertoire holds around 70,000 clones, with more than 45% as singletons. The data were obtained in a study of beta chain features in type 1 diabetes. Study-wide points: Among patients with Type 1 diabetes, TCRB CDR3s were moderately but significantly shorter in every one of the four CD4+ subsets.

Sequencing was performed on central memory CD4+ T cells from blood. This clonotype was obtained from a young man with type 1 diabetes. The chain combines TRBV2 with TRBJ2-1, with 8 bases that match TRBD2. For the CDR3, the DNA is TGTGCCAGCAGCCTTGGACTAGCCAATGAGCAGTTCTTC. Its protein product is CASSLGLANEQFF.